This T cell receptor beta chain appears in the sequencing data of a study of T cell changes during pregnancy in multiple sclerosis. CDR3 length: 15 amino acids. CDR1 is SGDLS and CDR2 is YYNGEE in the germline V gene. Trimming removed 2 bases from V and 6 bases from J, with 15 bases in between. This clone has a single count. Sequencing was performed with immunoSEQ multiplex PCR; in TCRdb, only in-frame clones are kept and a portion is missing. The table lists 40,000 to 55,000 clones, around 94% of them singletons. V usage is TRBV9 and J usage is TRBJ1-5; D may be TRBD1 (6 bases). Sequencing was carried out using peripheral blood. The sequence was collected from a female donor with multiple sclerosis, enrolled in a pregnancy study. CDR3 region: CASSVTNRVGQPQHF. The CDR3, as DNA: TGTGCCAGCAGCGTTACAAACAGGGTGGGTCAGCCCCAGCATTTT.